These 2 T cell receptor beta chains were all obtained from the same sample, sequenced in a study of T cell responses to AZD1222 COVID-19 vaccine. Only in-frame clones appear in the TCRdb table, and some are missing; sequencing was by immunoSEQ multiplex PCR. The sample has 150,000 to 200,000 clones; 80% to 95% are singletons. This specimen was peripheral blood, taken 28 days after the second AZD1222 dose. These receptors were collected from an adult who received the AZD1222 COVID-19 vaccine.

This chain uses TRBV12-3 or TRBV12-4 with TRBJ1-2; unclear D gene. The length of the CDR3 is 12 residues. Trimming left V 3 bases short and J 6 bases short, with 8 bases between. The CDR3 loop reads CASSFPRDGYTF. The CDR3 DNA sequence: TGTGCCAGCAGTTTCCCCCGTGATGGCTACACCTTC.

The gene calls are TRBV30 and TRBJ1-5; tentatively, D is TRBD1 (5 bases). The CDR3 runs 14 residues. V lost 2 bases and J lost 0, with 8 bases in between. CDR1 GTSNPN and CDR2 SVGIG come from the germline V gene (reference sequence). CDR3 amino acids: CAWSSTDSNQPQHF. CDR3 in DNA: TGTGCCTGGAGTTCGACAGATAGCAATCAGCCCCAGCATTTT.